This entry lists 3 T cell receptor beta chains sequenced from one sample in a study of PD-L1 blockade in urothelial cancer. This sample's time point: pretreatment peripheral blood. Generated by immunoSEQ multiplex PCR, the TCRdb table keeps only in-frame clones and is missing some. The table lists over 30,000 clones, nearly 85% of them singletons. Material: PBMCs, obtained around atezolizumab (anti-PD-L1) treatment. The receptors shown here come from a man in his 60s with urothelial cancer.

The rearrangement joins TRBV30 to TRBJ1-2; tentatively, D is TRBD1 (6 bases). Trimming took off 8 bases at V and 8 bases at J, with 15 bases between the two ends. Germline V gene sequence: CDR1 GTSNPN, CDR2 SVGIG (reference sequence). This CDR3 spans 11 amino acids. The chain's CDR3 is CARNRAGGYTF. DNA of the CDR3: TGTGCCCGGAACAGGGCTGGCGGCTACACCTTC.

The chain is built from TRBV6-5 and TRBJ2-7, with 7 bases matching TRBD1. CDR1 MNHEY and CDR2 SVGAGI come from the germline V gene. The CDR3 runs 14 residues. Trimming took 5 bases from V and 3 from J; bases not matched to a gene: 7. CDR3 region: CASSNRGNLYEQYF. CDR3 sequence (DNA): TGTGCCAGCAGTAACAGGGGCAACCTCTACGAGCAGTACTTC.

Remarks on this clone: The sample contains more than one DNA sequence encoding this CDR3. V gene TRBV7-9 combines with J gene TRBJ2-1; 8 bases match TRBD2. CDR1 is SEHNR, CDR2 FQNEAQ, per germline (reference sequence). V dropped 2 bases and J dropped 0; count of bases not matched to a gene: 3. This CDR3 region has 16 residues. This CDR3 is CASSLSLAGSYNEQFF. CDR3 nucleotide sequence: TGTGCCAGCAGCTTAAGTCTAGCGGGCTCCTACAATGAGCAGTTCTTC.